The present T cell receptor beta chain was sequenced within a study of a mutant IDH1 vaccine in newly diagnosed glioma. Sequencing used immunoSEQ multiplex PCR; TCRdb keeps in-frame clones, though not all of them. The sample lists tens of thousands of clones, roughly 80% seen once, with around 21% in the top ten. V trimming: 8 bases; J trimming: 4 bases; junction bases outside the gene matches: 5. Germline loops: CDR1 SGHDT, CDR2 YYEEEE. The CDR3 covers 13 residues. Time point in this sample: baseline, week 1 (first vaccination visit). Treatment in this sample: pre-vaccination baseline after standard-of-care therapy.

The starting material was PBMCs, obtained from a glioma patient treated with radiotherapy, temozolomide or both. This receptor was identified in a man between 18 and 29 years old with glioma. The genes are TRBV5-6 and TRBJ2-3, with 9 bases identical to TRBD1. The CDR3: CASRQGEPDTQYF. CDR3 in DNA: TGTGCCAGTCGACAGGGGGAACCAGATACGCAGTATTTT.